The 25 T cell receptor beta chains below all came from one sample that was sequenced in a study of T-cell memory formation after mild COVID-19 (dated by TCRdb to the early 2020s). Library preparation employed 5' RACE. Data came from an Illumina NovaSeq 6000. The raw public data were reprocessed by TCRdb itself: fastp quality trimming at Q25, MiXCR clonotype calling, in-frame beta chains only. Records with the same CDR3 protein are collapsed into one entry carrying the most frequent genes and DNA. In this sample the table shows hundreds of thousands of distinct CDR3 sequences, roughly 18% of which occur a single time. In total, the top ten clones hold around 12% of the sample. The sample consisted of PBMCs or a T cell subset sorted from them (not recorded which). These receptor sequences come from an adult woman who had mild COVID-19 (a few samples of this study predate the infection). The sample titles of this study are shuffled in the database, so cell type and time point are left out; the donor was told from shared clones.

The rearrangement links TRBV5-1 to TRBJ2-7; tentatively, D is TRBD1 (5 bases). Trimming cost V 4 bases and J 7 bases, with 12 bases left between them. The CDR3 totals 12 residues. Looked up from germline, CDR1 is SGHRS and CDR2 is YFSETQ. The CDR3 protein is CASSAGQREQYF. CDR3 in DNA: TGCGCCAGCAGCGCAGGACAACGGGAGCAGTACTTC.

This clonotype came up a few times. The rearrangement uses TRBV15 and TRBJ1-1; unclear D gene. Germline CDR1 reads LNHNV; CDR2 reads YYDKDF (reference sequence). V lost 9 bases, J lost 1 base, and 15 bases lay in between. This CDR3 comprises 14 residues. The CDR3 nucleotides are TGTGCCACTGCATGGGGTTCGGGGAACACTGAAGCTTTCTTT. Translated, it gives CATAWGSGNTEAFF.

This clonotype has at least ten counts. This chain uses TRBV12-3 or TRBV12-4 with TRBJ2-3; possible D gene TRBD1, 6 bases. V gave up 6 bases and J gave up 10 bases, with 17 bases separating them. This CDR3 contains 13 residues. The CDR3 spells CASSLTGTRSQYF. CDR3 sequence (DNA): TGTGCCAGCAGCCTAACCGGGACAAGATCGCAGTATTTT.

This clonotype was counted a few times. This chain links TRBV7-9 with TRBJ2-7, with D perhaps matching TRBD1 (5 bases). This CDR3 is built from 12 residues. The ends were cut back, 8 bases at V and 4 bases at J, with 12 bases in the middle. Per the germline V gene, CDR1 is SEHNR and CDR2 is FQNEAQ (reference sequence). The CDR3 protein is CASGRDRYEQYF. For the CDR3, the DNA is TGTGCCAGCGGCAGGGATAGGTACGAGCAGTACTTC.

This clonotype was seen only a few times. The gene calls are TRBV7-9 and TRBJ1-2, with D tentatively TRBD1 (5 bases). The length of the CDR3 is 14 residues. Germline CDR1 SEHNR, CDR2 FQNEAQ (reference sequence). Trimming took off 6 bases at V and 3 bases at J, with 14 bases between the two ends. The CDR3 spells CASSKGHLDYGYTF. CDR3 bases: TGTGCCAGCAGTAAGGGGCATTTGGACTATGGCTACACCTTC.

This clonotype occurred a few times. The chain combines TRBV18 with TRBJ2-1; D uncertain. V dropped 0 bases and J dropped 9 bases, with 9 bases sitting between them. Germline V gene data show CDR1 as KGHSH and CDR2 as LQKENI. CDR3 length: 13 amino acids. In DNA, the CDR3 is TGTGCCAGCTCACCACCGGTCGGGTTTGAGCAGTTCTTC. It is translated as CASSPPVGFEQFF. Based on the CDR3 plus reference TRBV18 and TRBJ2-1, the full variable domain is NAGVMQNPRHLVRRRGQEARLRCSPMKGHSHVYWYRQLPEEGLKFMVYLQKENIIDESGMPKERFSAEFPKEGPSILRIQQVVRGDSAAYFCASSPPVGFEQFFGPGTRLTVL.

This clonotype turned up a few times. V is TRBV9 and J is TRBJ2-1, with TRBD1 as a possible D gene (5 bases). V lost 2 bases, J lost 3 bases, and 12 bases lay in between. Looked up from germline, CDR1 is SGDLS and CDR2 is YYNGEE. The CDR3 runs 15 residues. CDR3 amino acids: CASSVDRVIYNEQFF. CDR3 nucleotides: TGTGCCAGCAGCGTCGACAGAGTGATCTACAATGAGCAGTTCTTC.

The V call is TRBV12-3 or TRBV12-4, the J call TRBJ2-1, with 7 bases that match TRBD2. Germline trimming cut 1 base from V and 8 bases from J; bases unmatched to any gene: 5. CDR3 length: 14 residues. The CDR3 DNA sequence: TGTGCCAGCAGTTTAGTCCCCGGACTAGATGAGCAGTTCTTC. It codes for CASSLVPGLDEQFF.

This chain links TRBV5-1 with TRBJ2-1, with 9 bases identical to TRBD2. This CDR3 contains 15 residues. CDR1 and CDR2 from the germline V gene are SGHRS and YFSETQ. Trimming cost V 0 bases and J 10 bases; bases outside gene matches: 8. The DNA of the CDR3 is TGCGCCAGCAGCTTGGGGGCGGGAGGGCCAAGGGAGCAGTTCTTC. The encoded protein is CASSLGAGGPREQFF.

The gene calls are TRBV9 and TRBJ1-2; D not resolved. V shed 7 bases and J shed 7 bases, with 17 bases lying between them. The CDR3 has 13 amino acids. Germline V CDR1 and CDR2: SGDLS, YYNGEE. CDR3 loop: CASGGKEWSGYTF. The CDR3 nucleotides read TGTGCCAGCGGCGGTAAGGAGTGGAGTGGCTACACCTTC.

The chain recombines TRBV9 with TRBJ2-1, with 13 nucleotides matching TRBD2. This CDR3 region has 15 residues. V lost 4 bases and J lost 12; bases outside the gene matches: 10. CDR1 is SGDLS and CDR2 is YYNGEE in the germline V gene. This CDR3 reads CASSSLGLAGTGQFF. DNA for the CDR3: TGTGCCAGCAGCTCTCTGGGACTAGCGGGAACTGGGCAGTTCTTC.

The chain joins TRBV5-1 to TRBJ2-7, with a weak D call TRBD2 (5 bases). This CDR3 comprises 15 residues. From germline, CDR1 is SGHRS and CDR2 YFSETQ. V was pared by 0 bases and J by 0 bases, with 10 bases between. This CDR3 is CASSLGGSGSYEQYF. The CDR3 coding sequence is TGCGCCAGCAGCTTGGGCGGGTCAGGCTCCTACGAGCAGTACTTC.

The chain carries TRBV5-5 and TRBJ1-2; perhaps TRBD1 as D (5 bases). V lost 0 bases and J lost 0, with 9 bases in between. Germline values: CDR1 SGHKS, CDR2 YYEKEE (reference sequence). This CDR3 contains 15 residues. CDR3 DNA sequence: TGTGCCAGCAGCTTGGCCGGGACCTCTAACTATGGCTACACCTTC. Translating gives CASSLAGTSNYGYTF. The entire variable domain, with the rest obtained from reference TRBV5-5 and TRBJ1-2, is as follows: DAGVTQSPTHLIKTRGQQVTLRCSPISGHKSVSWYQQVLGQGPQFIFQYYEKEERGRGNFPDRFSARQFPNYSSELNVNALLLGDSALYLCASSLAGTSNYGYTFGSGTRLTVV.

This clonotype was counted between two and nine times. The CDR3 loop is CASKPGQTFPEAFF. The CDR3 nucleotides are TGTGCCAGCAAGCCGGGACAGACCTTCCCTGAAGCTTTCTTT. V and J are TRBV12-3 or TRBV12-4 and TRBJ1-1; 7 bases are shared with TRBD1. The CDR3 loop spans 14 amino acids. The V and J ends lost 7 bases and 6 bases, in that order; junction bases with no gene match: 11.

The chain uses TRBV12-3 or TRBV12-4 and TRBJ2-5; 8 nucleotides match TRBD2. Trimming cost V 5 bases and J 4 bases; bases outside gene matches: 6. The CDR3 runs to 14 residues. The CDR3 sequence: CASSLRAGAETQYF. CDR3 DNA: TGTGCCAGCAGTCTACGAGCGGGAGCAGAGACCCAGTACTTC.

V gene TRBV12-3 or TRBV12-4 combines with J gene TRBJ2-7; TRBD1 matches 8 bases. The V and J ends lost 6 bases and 6 bases, in that order; junction bases with no gene match: 10. This CDR3 has 14 amino acids. The CDR3 sequence is CASSTGTGKGEQYF. The CDR3 DNA reads as TGTGCCAGCAGCACCGGGACAGGAAAGGGCGAGCAGTACTTC.

The sample holds many counts of this clonotype. V gene TRBV29-1 combines with J gene TRBJ2-7; no reliable D call. The V and J ends lost 3 bases and 1 base respectively, with 4 bases between them. CDR1 and CDR2 from the germline V gene are SQVTM and ANQGSEA. The CDR3 is 11 residues long. The CDR3 reads CSVEKSYEQYF. DNA of the CDR3: TGCAGCGTTGAGAAGTCCTACGAGCAGTACTTC.

This clonotype has a handful of counts. The chain combines TRBV3-1 with TRBJ2-7; 10 positions match TRBD2. Germline CDR1 reads LGHDT; CDR2 reads YNNKEL (reference sequence). V lost 4 bases, J lost 5 bases, and 8 bases stayed unmatched. This CDR3 has 15 residues. The CDR3 bases are TGTGCCAGCAGCCTCCCGAGCGGGGGGGCCGACGAGCAGTACTTC. It specifies CASSLPSGGADEQYF.

The chain uses TRBV5-1 and TRBJ1-1; 9 bases are shared with TRBD1. Germline CDR1 SGHRS, CDR2 YFSETQ. The CDR3 covers 14 residues. Germline trimming cut 4 bases from V and 2 bases from J; bases unmatched to any gene: 3. The CDR3 region has the DNA TGCGCCAGCAGCGTGGACAGGGGAAACACTGAAGCTTTCTTT. Protein product: CASSVDRGNTEAFF.

The J gene is TRBJ1-2, the V gene TRBV7-9; 11 bases match TRBD1. The CDR3 is 14 residues long. The V and J ends lost 3 bases and 9 bases, in that order; junction bases with no gene match: 6. Germline V lookup: CDR1 SEHNR, CDR2 FQNEAQ (reference sequence). CDR3 in amino acids: CASSFTGQGGSYTF. The CDR3 DNA reads TGTGCCAGCAGCTTCACGGGACAGGGGGGTAGCTACACCTTC. Full variable domain (remainder filled in from reference TRBV7-9 and TRBJ1-2): DTGVSQNPRHKITKRGQNVTFRCDPISEHNRLYWYRQTLGQGPEFLTYFQNEAQLEKSRLLSDRFSAERPKGSFSTLEIQRTEQGDSAMYLCASSFTGQGGSYTFGSGTRLTVV.

This clonotype turned up a few times. The chain is built from TRBV4-1 and TRBJ2-2; 7 nucleotides agree with TRBD1. This CDR3 spans 16 amino acids. V lost 4 bases, J lost 0 bases, and 5 bases stayed unmatched. Germline V gene sequence: CDR1 MGHRA, CDR2 YSYEKL. The CDR3 region has the DNA TGCGCCAGCAGCCGGTTTGGGACAGCGAACACCGGGGAGCTGTTTTTT. Protein: CASSRFGTANTGELFF.

Worth noting for this clonotype: One end of the junction varies from germline; a read error may be responsible. The chain uses TRBV5-5 and TRBJ1-2; unclear D gene. The CDR3 covers 10 residues. Germline lookup yields CDR1 SGHKS and CDR2 YYEKEE (reference sequence). In DNA form, the CDR3 reads TGTGCCAGCATCCGAGAGGGAGATCCATTC. It specifies CASIREGDPF.

The chain links TRBV12-3 or TRBV12-4 to TRBJ2-3; tentative D call: TRBD1 (6 bases). V was cut by 5 bases and J by 3 bases, with 9 bases left in between. This CDR3 has 13 amino acids. The CDR3 DNA follows: TGTGCCAGCAGTAGGGACAAAACAGATACGCAGTATTTT. Amino acid sequence: CASSRDKTDTQYF.

The gene calls are TRBV7-9 and TRBJ1-1; D is uncertain. Trimming stripped 1 base from V and 1 base from J, with 10 bases between. Germline V gene sequence: CDR1 SEHNR, CDR2 FQNEAQ (reference sequence). CDR3 size: 15 residues. CDR3 nucleotide sequence: TGTGCCAGCAGCTTAGAGGCCAGCCCGAACACTGAAGCTTTCTTT. Amino acids: CASSLEASPNTEAFF.

This clonotype was seen more than once but under ten times. The chain couples TRBV6-2 or TRBV6-3 to TRBJ2-2; 8 bases are shared with TRBD1. The V gene's germline CDR1 is MNHEY and CDR2 SVGEGT. Trimming took 4 bases from V and 6 from J; bases not matched to a gene: 7. There are 15 residues in the CDR3. The CDR3 region is CASSSQGAMAGELFF. In nucleotides, the CDR3 is TGTGCCAGCAGTTCTCAGGGGGCGATGGCCGGGGAGCTGTTTTTT.